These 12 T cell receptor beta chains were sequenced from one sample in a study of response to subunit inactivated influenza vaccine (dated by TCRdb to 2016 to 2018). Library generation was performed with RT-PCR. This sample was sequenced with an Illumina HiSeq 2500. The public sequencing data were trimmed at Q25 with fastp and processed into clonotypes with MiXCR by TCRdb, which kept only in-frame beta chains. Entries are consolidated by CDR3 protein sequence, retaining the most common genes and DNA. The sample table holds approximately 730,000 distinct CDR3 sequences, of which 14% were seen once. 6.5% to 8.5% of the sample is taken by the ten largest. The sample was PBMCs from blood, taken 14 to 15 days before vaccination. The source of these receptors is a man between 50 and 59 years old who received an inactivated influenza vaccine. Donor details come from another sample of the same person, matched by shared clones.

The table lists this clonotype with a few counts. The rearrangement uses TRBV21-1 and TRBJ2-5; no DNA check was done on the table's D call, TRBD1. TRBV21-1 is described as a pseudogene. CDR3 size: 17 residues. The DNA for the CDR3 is TGTGCCAGCAGCAGGTGGAGGGCAGGGGGATTACTAAAGACCCAGTACTTC. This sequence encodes CASSRWRAGGLLKTQYF.

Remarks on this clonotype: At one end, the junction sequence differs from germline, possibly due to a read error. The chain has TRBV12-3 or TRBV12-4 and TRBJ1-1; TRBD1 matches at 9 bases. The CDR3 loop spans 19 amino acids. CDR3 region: CAISLADRGGRLGNTEAFF. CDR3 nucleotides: TGTGCCATCAGTTTAGCGGACAGGGGAGGCCGATTGGGGAACACTGAAGCTTTCTTT.

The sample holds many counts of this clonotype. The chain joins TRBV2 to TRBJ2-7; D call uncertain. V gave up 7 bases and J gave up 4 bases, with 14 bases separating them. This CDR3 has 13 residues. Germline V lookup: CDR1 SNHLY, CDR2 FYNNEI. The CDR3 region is CASTRFSAYEQYF. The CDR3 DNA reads TGTGCCAGCACCAGGTTCTCGGCTTACGAGCAGTACTTC.

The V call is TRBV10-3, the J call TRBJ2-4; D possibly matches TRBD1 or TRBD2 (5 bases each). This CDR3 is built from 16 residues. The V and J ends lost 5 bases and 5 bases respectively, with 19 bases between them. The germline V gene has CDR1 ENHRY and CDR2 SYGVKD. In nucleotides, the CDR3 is TGTGCCATCAGTAAAGGACTGGGGGTTCGGGAAAACATTCAGTACTTC. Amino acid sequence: CAISKGLGVRENIQYF.

This CDR3 reads CASSLGNMETQYF. The CDR3, as DNA: TGTGCCAGCAGCTTGGGGAATATGGAGACCCAGTACTTC. The chain joins TRBV5-6 to TRBJ2-5; D not resolved. The CDR3 totals 13 residues. Per germline, CDR1 SGHDT and CDR2 YYEEEE. Trimming stripped 0 bases from V and 5 bases from J, with 8 bases between.

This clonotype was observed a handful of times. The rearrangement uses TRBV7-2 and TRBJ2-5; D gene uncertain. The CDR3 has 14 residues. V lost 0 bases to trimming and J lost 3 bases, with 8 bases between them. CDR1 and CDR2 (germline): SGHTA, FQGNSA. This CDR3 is CASSLALGKETQYF. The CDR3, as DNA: TGTGCCAGCAGCTTAGCGCTGGGGAAAGAGACCCAGTACTTC. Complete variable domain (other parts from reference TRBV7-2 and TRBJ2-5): GAGVSQSPSNKVTEKGKDVELRCDPISGHTALYWYRQSLGQGLEFLIYFQGNSAPDKSGLPSDRFSAERTGGSVSTLTIQRTQQEDSAVYLCASSLALGKETQYFGPGTRLLVL.

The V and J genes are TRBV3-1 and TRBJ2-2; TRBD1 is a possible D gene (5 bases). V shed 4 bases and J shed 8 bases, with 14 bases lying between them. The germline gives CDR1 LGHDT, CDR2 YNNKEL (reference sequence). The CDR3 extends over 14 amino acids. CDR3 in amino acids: CASSPRQNIGELFF. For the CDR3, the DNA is TGTGCCAGCAGCCCACGACAGAATATAGGGGAGCTGTTTTTT.

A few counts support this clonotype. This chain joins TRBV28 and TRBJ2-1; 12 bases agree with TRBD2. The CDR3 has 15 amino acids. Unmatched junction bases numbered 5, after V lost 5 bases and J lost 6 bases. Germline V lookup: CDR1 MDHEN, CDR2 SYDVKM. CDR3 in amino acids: CASSPTSGRINEQFF. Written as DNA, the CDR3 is TGTGCCAGCAGTCCCACTAGCGGGAGGATCAATGAGCAGTTCTTC.

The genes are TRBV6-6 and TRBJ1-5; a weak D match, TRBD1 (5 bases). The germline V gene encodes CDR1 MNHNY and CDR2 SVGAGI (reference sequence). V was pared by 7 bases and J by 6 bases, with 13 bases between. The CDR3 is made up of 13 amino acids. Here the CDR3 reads CASTDPGGQPQHF. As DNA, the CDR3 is TGTGCCAGCACCGACCCTGGGGGTCAGCCCCAGCATTTT.

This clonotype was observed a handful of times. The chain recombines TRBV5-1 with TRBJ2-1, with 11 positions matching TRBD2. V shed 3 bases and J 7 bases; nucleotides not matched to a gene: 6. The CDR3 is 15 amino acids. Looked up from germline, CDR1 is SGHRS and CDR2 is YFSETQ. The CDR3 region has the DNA TGCGCCAGCAGCTCCTCACTAGCGGGAGAAAATGAGCAGTTCTTC. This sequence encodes CASSSSLAGENEQFF.

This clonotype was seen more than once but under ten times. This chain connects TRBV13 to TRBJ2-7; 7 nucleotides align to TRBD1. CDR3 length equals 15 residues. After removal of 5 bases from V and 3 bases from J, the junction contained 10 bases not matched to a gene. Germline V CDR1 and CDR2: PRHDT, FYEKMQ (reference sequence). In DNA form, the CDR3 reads TGTGCCAGCAGCGCAGCGTGGGACAGAGACTACGAGCAGTACTTC. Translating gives CASSAAWDRDYEQYF.

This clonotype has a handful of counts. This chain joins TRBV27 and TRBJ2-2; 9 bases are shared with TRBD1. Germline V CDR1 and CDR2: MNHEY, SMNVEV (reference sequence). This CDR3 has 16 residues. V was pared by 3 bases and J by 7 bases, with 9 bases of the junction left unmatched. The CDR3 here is CASSFVGTGLVGELFF. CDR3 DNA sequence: TGTGCCAGCAGTTTCGTCGGGACAGGGCTGGTCGGGGAGCTGTTTTTT.